What follows are 16 T cell receptor beta chains derived from one specimen sequenced in a study of cytomegalovirus exposure and HLA in healthy donors. Use of 60 Vbeta and 13 Jbeta primers characterized the PCR. TCRdb's table, derived via immunoSEQ multiplex PCR, lists solely in-frame clones and lacks some. This table has 150,000 to 200,000 clones, roughly 82% appearing once. Specimen: PBMCs. The receptors stem from a girl aged 5-17 years in good health and CMV-seropositive.

The chain employs TRBV5-6 and TRBJ1-4, with a weak D call TRBD1 (6 bases). With 1 base removed from V and 8 bases from J, the gap between germline ends came to 9 bases. The CDR3 is 13 residues long. Germline CDR1 reads SGHDT; CDR2 reads YYEEEE. CDR3: CASSLRGGEKLFF. CDR3 nucleotides: TGTGCCAGCAGCTTGAGAGGGGGAGAAAAACTGTTTTTT.

This sequence joins TRBV11-3 and TRBJ2-1, with D possibly TRBD2 on 6 matching bases. Deletions cut 1 base from V and 0 bases from J, with 10 bases between. The CDR3 totals 16 residues. Per the germline V gene, CDR1 is SGHNT and CDR2 is YENEEA. The CDR3 here is CASSLGGVNSYNEQFF. CDR3 coding DNA: TGTGCCAGCAGCTTAGGCGGGGTCAACTCCTACAATGAGCAGTTCTTC.

V usage is TRBV18 and J usage is TRBJ2-2; TRBD2 aligns across 7 bases. V shed 1 base, J shed 7 bases, and the junction held 9 bases outside the gene matches. The CDR3 is made up of 16 amino acids. The V gene's germline CDR1 is KGHSH and CDR2 LQKENI. This chain's CDR3 is CASSPLGKRDVGELFF. DNA of the CDR3: TGTGCCAGCTCACCACTGGGAAAGCGGGACGTCGGGGAGCTGTTTTTT.

The J gene is TRBJ2-5, the V gene TRBV4-3; TRBD1 agrees at 9 bases. Germline lookup yields CDR1 LGHNA and CDR2 YSLEER. The junction had 7 bases not matched to a gene; V was cut back by 3 bases and J by 5 bases. The CDR3 sequence is 15 residues long. The CDR3 sequence is CASSQTGGEAETQYF. CDR3 DNA sequence: TGCGCCAGCAGCCAGACAGGGGGGGAGGCGGAGACCCAGTACTTC.

J is TRBJ2-5 and V is TRBV7-4; 8 bases fit TRBD2. CDR1 is SGHVT and CDR2 is SQSDAQ in the germline V gene. This CDR3 is built from 17 residues. V gave up 4 bases and J gave up 4 bases; unmatched junction bases: 14. The CDR3 loop reads CASSSARASGSLETQYF. The CDR3 region has the DNA TGTGCCAGCAGCTCGGCACGGGCCAGCGGGAGTTTAGAGACCCAGTACTTC.

The chain recombines TRBV6-5 with TRBJ1-2, with 7 bases that match TRBD1. Unmatched junction bases numbered 7, after V lost 6 bases and J lost 0 bases. The CDR3 has 15 residues. Germline assignment: CDR1 MNHEY and CDR2 SVGAGI. The CDR3 DNA is TGTGCCAGCAGACCCGGGACAGTTTCTAACTATGGCTACACCTTC. Translated: CASRPGTVSNYGYTF.

This clone was picked up a small number of times. The chain has TRBV4-1 and TRBJ2-7, with 14 bases matching TRBD2. CDR3 size: 15 residues. The trim removed 6 bases at V and 2 bases at J, leaving 3 bases unmatched. From germline, CDR1 is MGHRA and CDR2 YSYEKL. The CDR3 region has the DNA TGCGCCAGCAGGCGACTAGCGGGAGGGGCCTACGAGCAGTACTTC. It translates to CASRRLAGGAYEQYF.

The J gene is TRBJ2-7, the V gene TRBV6-5; D is unclear. V was clipped by 5 bases and J by 6 bases, with 14 bases between them. This CDR3 has 13 residues. In germline, CDR1 is MNHEY, CDR2 SVGAGI. CDR3 residues: CASSRLSTGEQYF. As DNA, the CDR3 is TGTGCCAGCAGTCGGCTTAGCACCGGCGAGCAGTACTTC.

The chain recombines TRBV6-1 with TRBJ1-4; weak D call: TRBD1 (5 bases). From germline, CDR1 is MNHNS and CDR2 SASEGT. The CDR3 loop spans 16 amino acids. Trimming stripped 0 bases from V and 1 base from J, with 9 bases between. The CDR3 is CASSEARGQTNEKLFF. DNA for the CDR3: TGTGCCAGCAGTGAAGCGCGAGGACAAACTAATGAAAAACTGTTTTTT.

This clone was detected only once. The J gene is TRBJ2-1, the V gene TRBV7-3; 11 bases align to TRBD2. Trimming removed 5 bases from V and 4 bases from J; junction bases left unmatched: 16. The CDR3 totals 19 residues. Germline V CDR1 and CDR2: SGHTA, FQGTGA. This CDR3 is CASSRSSGGPMGGYNEQFF. CDR3 coding DNA: TGTGCCAGCAGCCGGTCTAGCGGGGGGCCGATGGGGGGATACAATGAGCAGTTCTTC. The variable domain in full, with the rest retrieved from reference TRBV7-3 and TRBJ2-1, is GAGVSQTPSNKVTEKGKYVELRCDPISGHTALYWYRQSLGQGPEFLIYFQGTGAADDSGLPNDRFFAVRPEGSVSTLKIQRTERGDSAVYLCASSRSSGGPMGGYNEQFFGPGTRLTVL.

The chain is built from TRBV29-1 and TRBJ1-3; TRBD1 is a possible D gene (6 bases). Germline V CDR1 and CDR2: SQVTM, ANQGSEA. The CDR3 consists of 13 residues. With 4 bases removed from V and 0 bases from J, the gap between germline ends came to 7 bases. CDR3 in amino acids: CSVGGLSGNTIYF. The CDR3 nucleotides read TGCAGCGTTGGGGGGCTCTCTGGAAACACCATATATTTT.

The chain has TRBV5-1 and TRBJ2-5; 12 nucleotides match TRBD2. Germline V lookup: CDR1 SGHRS, CDR2 YFSETQ. The V gene end was trimmed by 2 bases and the J gene end by 5 bases; junction bases not matched to a gene: 7. This CDR3 region has 16 residues. DNA for the CDR3: TGCGCCAGCAGCTTTCTAGCGGGAGGGCCATGGGAGACCCAGTACTTC. Protein sequence: CASSFLAGGPWETQYF.

This clone was observed a few times. The V gene is TRBV15, the J gene TRBJ2-7, with 9 positions matching TRBD2. Trimming removed 8 bases from V and 6 bases from J; junction bases left unmatched: 5. CDR3 length equals 12 residues. Germline loops: CDR1 LNHNV, CDR2 YYDKDF (reference sequence). The CDR3 DNA sequence: TGTGCCACCGGGACTAGCCATGCCGAGCAGTACTTC. It specifies CATGTSHAEQYF. The full variable domain, rest sourced from reference TRBV15 and TRBJ2-7, is DAMVIQNPRYQVTQFGKPVTLSCSQTLNHNVMYWYQQKSSQAPKLLFHYYDKDFNNEADTPDNFQSRRPNTSFCFLDIRSPGLGDTAMYLCATGTSHAEQYFGPGTRLTVT.

In DNA, the CDR3 is TGTGCCAGTAGGAGACAGGGCCTCAGCTATGGCTACACCTTC. Residues: CASRRQGLSYGYTF. The J gene is TRBJ1-2, the V gene TRBV19; 7 bases are a match to TRBD1. The ends lost 6 bases at V and 4 bases at J; junction bases unmatched: 8. Germline values: CDR1 LNHDA, CDR2 SQIVND (reference sequence). The CDR3 extends over 14 amino acids.

The chain is built from TRBV5-1 and TRBJ2-5; tentatively, D is TRBD1 (6 bases). Germline loops: CDR1 SGHRS, CDR2 YFSETQ. The V end was cut by 7 bases, the J end by 4 bases, with 17 bases between. The length of the CDR3 is 14 residues. The CDR3 is CASGPGQSVETQYF. The CDR3 DNA sequence: TGCGCCAGCGGACCGGGACAATCCGTAGAGACCCAGTACTTC.

The J gene is TRBJ2-7, the V gene TRBV19, with a tentative D call TRBD2 (6 bases). V gave up 5 bases and J gave up 1 base, with 12 bases separating them. Germline CDR1 reads LNHDA; CDR2 reads SQIVND (reference sequence). CDR3 length: 14 residues. CDR3 sequence reads: CASSPGLDSYEQYF. The DNA of the CDR3 is TGTGCCAGTAGTCCGGGACTCGATTCCTACGAGCAGTACTTC.